Below are 8 T cell receptor beta chains sequenced from a single sample in a study of breast tumors, draining lymph nodes, adjacent tissues. The lymph nodes were axillary draining lymph nodes from breast cancer patients. TCRdb re-called the multiplex PCR reads with MiXCR, one entry per CDR3 protein. The data show approximately 230,000 distinct CDR3 sequences, with less than 45% seen just once and approximately 3.7% held by the top ten. Sample: axillary lymph node tissue. These receptors originate from a female donor with breast cancer. Some clones in this sample may be carry-over from other donors' samples.

This clonotype came up many times. The chain joins TRBV7-2 to TRBJ2-5; possibly TRBD2 for D (6 bases). CDR1 is SGHTA and CDR2 is FQGNSA in the germline V gene. This CDR3 is 15 amino acids long. Between the trimmed V and J ends, which lost 5 bases and 2 bases, there was a span of 15 bases. The CDR3 here is CASSVILAAQETQYF. The CDR3 bases are TGTGCCAGCAGCGTCATACTAGCAGCTCAAGAGACCCAGTACTTC.

This clonotype came up many times. The V gene is TRBV12-5, the J gene TRBJ2-7, with 16 bases that match TRBD2. The CDR3 totals 15 residues. Per the germline V gene, CDR1 is LGHNT and CDR2 is FRNRAP. The ends lost 1 base at V and 9 bases at J; junction bases unmatched: 3. The CDR3 sequence: CASGLAGTSGRGQYF. The DNA of the CDR3 is TGTGCTAGTGGTTTGGCAGGGACTAGCGGGAGGGGGCAGTACTTC.

As to this clonotype: A clone one base away is much larger, so this may be a read error. This likely comes from a read error, as the CDR3 has no conserved phenylalanine or tryptophan at its end. The chain links TRBV5-8 to TRBJ2-7; 8 bases align to TRBD1. CDR1 is SGHTS and CDR2 is YDEGEE in the germline V gene. J gave up 9 bases and V 2 bases, and 4 bases lay outside the gene matches. The CDR3 covers 12 residues. This CDR3 reads CASSFTRGRQYS. For the CDR3, the DNA is TGTGCCAGCAGCTTTACCAGGGGGCGGCAGTACTCC.

The J gene is TRBJ2-2, the V gene TRBV7-6, with 9 bases that match TRBD1. Germline loops: CDR1 SGHVS, CDR2 FNYEAQ. V shed 5 bases and J 8 bases; nucleotides not matched to a gene: 3. The CDR3 is 13 amino acids. The CDR3 bases are TGTGCCAGCAGCCCCGGGACAGGGGGGGAGCTGTTTTTT. This codes for CASSPGTGGELFF.

This clonotype appeared many times. The chain employs TRBV6-6 and TRBJ2-7, with a weak D call TRBD1 (5 bases). Trimming left V 6 bases short and J 6 bases short, with 12 bases between. Germline lookup yields CDR1 MNHNY and CDR2 SVGAGI (reference sequence). The CDR3 spans 12 residues. CDR3: CASSTVGVEQYF. The CDR3 DNA reads as TGTGCCAGCAGCACGGTAGGGGTCGAGCAGTACTTC.

This clonotype was detected a few times. The V call is TRBV18, the J call TRBJ2-1, with 8 bases aligning to TRBD2. Germline CDR1 is KGHSH and CDR2 is LQKENI. The CDR3 loop spans 15 amino acids. The trim removed 1 base at V and 8 bases at J, leaving 7 bases unmatched. Written as DNA, the CDR3 is TGTGCCAGCTCACCACGGGCGGGAGGAGAACATGAGCAGTTCTTC. This codes for CASSPRAGGEHEQFF.

There are many counts of this clonotype. V gene TRBV25-1 combines with J gene TRBJ1-6; D is undetermined. Trimming cost V 2 bases and J 9 bases, with 14 bases left between them. Germline CDR1 is MGHDK and CDR2 is SYGVNS. This CDR3 region has 15 residues. In nucleotides, the CDR3 is TGTGCCAGCAGTGAACCGGGTAGGAGGAGTTCACCCCTCCACTTT. It specifies CASSEPGRRSSPLHF. The full variable domain, completed using reference TRBV25-1 and TRBJ1-6, is EADIYQTPRYLVIGTGKKITLECSQTMGHDKMYWYQQDPGMELHLIHYSYGVNSTEKGDLSSESTVSRIRTEHFPLTLESARPSHTSQYLCASSEPGRRSSPLHFGNGTRLTVT.

As to this clonotype: Being one base from a much bigger clone, this may be a read error. The V call is TRBV19, the J call TRBJ2-1; a weak D match, TRBD2 (6 bases). Germline assignment: CDR1 LNHDA and CDR2 SQIVND (reference sequence). The V end was cut by 8 bases, the J end by 4 bases, with 18 bases between. This CDR3 has 15 amino acids. CDR3 sequence reads: CASAGTGSGYNEQFF. The DNA for the CDR3 is TGTGCCAGTGCAGGGACGGGTAGCGGATACAATGAGCAGTTCTTC.